This passage covers 28 T cell receptor beta chains from one sample sequenced in a study of graft-versus-host responses after intestinal transplantation. The protocol was immunoSEQ multiplex PCR, while the TCRdb copy is restricted to in-frame clones and leaves out a portion. The sample contains 65,000 to 90,000 clones, 75% to 95% of which appear only once. No cognate antigen is known for these TCRs. The sequencing here drew on unstimulated CD8+ T cells sorted from spleen or lymph node cells, taken before transplant. These receptors were obtained from a human donor who was the organ donor for an intestinal transplant.

The chain joins TRBV5-1 to TRBJ2-1; 10 nucleotides align to TRBD2. Germline lookup yields CDR1 SGHRS and CDR2 YFSETQ. Trimming at V came to 0 bases and at J to 9 bases, leaving 6 bases not matched to a gene. The CDR3 loop spans 15 amino acids. The CDR3 is CASSLGLAGRGEQFF. DNA of the CDR3: TGCGCCAGCAGCTTGGGACTAGCGGGCAGGGGTGAGCAGTTCTTC. Variable domain in full (rest from reference TRBV5-1 and TRBJ2-1): KAGVTQTPRYLIKTRGQQVTLSCSPISGHRSVSWYQQTPGQGLQFLFEYFSETQRNKGNFPGRFSGRQFSNSRSEMNVSTLELGDSALYLCASSLGLAGRGEQFFGPGTRLTVL.

The chain carries TRBV6-1 and TRBJ2-5; D gene ambiguous. The J call may not be correct, given that the DNA end is closer to TRBJ2-7. The CDR3 sequence is 15 residues long. The germline V gene encodes CDR1 MNHNS and CDR2 SASEGT. CDR3 coding DNA: TGTGCCAGCAGTGAAGCCCCGGAGTCCTACTACGAGCAGTACTTC. Translated, it gives CASSEAPESYYEQYF.

The V and J genes are TRBV9 and TRBJ1-2; 7 nucleotides line up with TRBD1. This CDR3 contains 16 residues. The V and J ends lost 3 bases and 4 bases, in that order; junction bases with no gene match: 12. CDR1 is SGDLS, CDR2 YYNGEE, per germline. This CDR3 reads CASSATNRDSPYGYTF. The DNA for the CDR3 is TGTGCCAGCAGCGCCACAAACCGGGACAGTCCCTATGGCTACACCTTC.

This chain links TRBV6-1 with TRBJ1-1; D is uncertain. CDR3 length equals 13 residues. In germline, CDR1 is MNHNS, CDR2 SASEGT. The V gene lost 1 base and the J gene lost 10 bases, with 13 bases spanning the gap. CDR3 sequence reads: CASSEGLGSSAFF. The CDR3 DNA sequence: TGTGCCAGCAGTGAAGGGTTGGGGTCCTCAGCTTTCTTT.

The V and J genes are TRBV10-1 and TRBJ2-3; no reliable D call. V dropped 4 bases and J dropped 2 bases, with 7 bases sitting between them. The CDR3 spans 13 residues. CDR1 WNHNN and CDR2 SYGVQD come from the germline V gene (reference sequence). CDR3 protein: CASSVTFTDTQYF. The CDR3 bases are TGCGCCAGCAGTGTTACTTTCACAGATACGCAGTATTTT.

This chain connects TRBV6-5 to TRBJ2-3; no clear D gene. The V end was cut by 7 bases, the J end by 6 bases, with 14 bases between. The CDR3 loop spans 13 amino acids. From germline, CDR1 is MNHEY and CDR2 SVGAGI. The CDR3 here is CASNAERFDTQYF. The CDR3 nucleotides are TGTGCCAGCAACGCCGAGAGGTTCGATACGCAGTATTTT.

The chain links TRBV5-4 to TRBJ1-1; no firm D call. There are 12 residues in the CDR3. In germline, CDR1 is SGHNT, CDR2 YYREEE (reference sequence). Trimming shortened V by 0 bases and J by 11 bases, and 11 bases separated the two germline ends. CDR3 in DNA: TGTGCCAGCAGCTTGGAGTCTGCTCGCGCTTTCTTT. It encodes CASSLESARAFF.

The J gene is TRBJ2-3, the V gene TRBV27; D gene uncertain. Germline V lookup: CDR1 MNHEY, CDR2 SMNVEV (reference sequence). The CDR3 contains 16 residues. V gave up 5 bases and J gave up 3 bases, with 18 bases separating them. Written as DNA, the CDR3 is TGTGCCAGCAGTCAAATGGGCCCCGTACGAACAGATACGCAGTATTTT. As protein: CASSQMGPVRTDTQYF.

The genes are TRBV27 and TRBJ2-7; possible D gene TRBD2, 6 bases. The V gene lost 4 bases and the J gene lost 0 bases, with 13 bases spanning the gap. The CDR3 length is 15 residues. Germline values: CDR1 MNHEY, CDR2 SMNVEV (reference sequence). CDR3 DNA: TGTGCCAGCAGTTCACCCGGAGGGTCCTCCTACGAGCAGTACTTC. Translation: CASSSPGGSSYEQYF.

The J gene is TRBJ1-4, the V gene TRBV4-1; D gene ambiguous. CDR3 length: 12 residues. CDR1 is MGHRA, CDR2 YSYEKL, per germline. The V and J ends lost 0 bases and 7 bases respectively, with 3 bases between them. The CDR3 DNA follows: TGCGCCAGCAGCCAAGACCCTGAAAAACTGTTTTTT. It translates to CASSQDPEKLFF.

This clone was detected only once. The genes are TRBV11-2 and TRBJ1-2; D not certain. V lost 2 bases to trimming and J lost 4 bases, with 20 bases between them. The CDR3 loop spans 17 amino acids. CDR1 is SGHAT, CDR2 FQNNGV, per germline. This CDR3 reads CASSLLSRSATTYGYTF. CDR3 coding DNA: TGTGCCAGCAGCTTATTGAGCAGGTCCGCTACCACCTATGGCTACACCTTC.

The genes are TRBV19 and TRBJ2-2; D tentatively reads TRBD1 or TRBD2 (5 bases each). This CDR3 is 12 amino acids long. The V gene lost 6 bases and the J gene lost 8 bases, with 10 bases spanning the gap. The germline gives CDR1 LNHDA, CDR2 SQIVND (reference sequence). The CDR3 DNA is TGTGCCAGTAGGGGGACGCCGGGGGAGCTGTTTTTT. It encodes CASRGTPGELFF.

The chain uses TRBV2 and TRBJ1-6; 9 bases map to TRBD1. Looked up from germline, CDR1 is SNHLY and CDR2 is FYNNEI. There are 14 residues in the CDR3. V gave up 6 bases and J gave up 7 bases; unmatched junction bases: 4. In DNA, the CDR3 is TGTGCCAGCAGGGGGGGACAGGGAAATTCACCCCTCCACTTT. Translated: CASRGGQGNSPLHF.

This chain uses TRBV7-9 with TRBJ1-4; 7 bases map to TRBD1. Losses at the gene ends were 5 bases for V and 1 base for J; bases not matched to a gene: 4. Germline loops: CDR1 SEHNR, CDR2 FQNEAQ (reference sequence). CDR3 length equals 15 residues. CDR3 DNA sequence: TGTGCCAGCAGCGACAGGGAGCTAACTAATGAAAAACTGTTTTTT. Its translation: CASSDRELTNEKLFF.

The V call is TRBV29-1, the J call TRBJ2-7; the D is unclear. CDR1 and CDR2 (germline): SQVTM, ANQGSEA. V was cut by 4 bases and J by 2 bases, with 15 bases left in between. The CDR3 is made up of 14 amino acids. The DNA for the CDR3 is TGCAGCGTTGTCGGTAGTAGTGGTGCCTACGAGCAGTACTTC. This sequence encodes CSVVGSSGAYEQYF.

This clone was detected only a few times. V is TRBV6-4 and J is TRBJ2-2, with 8 positions matching TRBD2. Trimming cost V 5 bases and J 4 bases; bases outside gene matches: 0. Germline values: CDR1 MRHNA, CDR2 SNTAGT. The CDR3 covers 13 residues. The CDR3 loop reads CASSSGSTGELFF. DNA of the CDR3: TGTGCCAGCAGTAGCGGGAGCACCGGGGAGCTGTTTTTT.

J is TRBJ1-2 and V is TRBV19, with D maybe TRBD1 (5 bases). This CDR3 region has 14 residues. Germline V gene data show CDR1 as LNHDA and CDR2 as SQIVND (reference sequence). Trimming took off 2 bases at V and 2 bases at J, with 9 bases between the two ends. DNA for the CDR3: TGTGCCAGTAGTATATGGGCAGGGAACTATGGCTACACCTTC. It translates to CASSIWAGNYGYTF.

Comment on this clone: Other DNA sequences within the sample encode an identical CDR3. The chain is built from TRBV4-2 and TRBJ1-5, with D hard to call. V was trimmed by 1 base and J by 0 bases, leaving 7 bases between them. CDR1 and CDR2 (germline): LGHNA, YNFKEQ. The CDR3 sequence is 15 residues long. The CDR3 region has the DNA TGTGCCAGCAGCCAAGGGCAGTATAGCAATCAGCCCCAGCATTTT. As protein: CASSQGQYSNQPQHF.

The gene calls are TRBV2 and TRBJ2-7; D possibly corresponds to TRBD1 (6 bases). This CDR3 has 12 amino acids. Germline V lookup: CDR1 SNHLY, CDR2 FYNNEI. Trimming took off 8 bases at V and 1 base at J, with 9 bases between the two ends. The CDR3 sequence: CASGGPSYEQYF. The DNA of the CDR3 is TGTGCCAGCGGGGGCCCTTCCTACGAGCAGTACTTC.

This sequence joins TRBV4-1 and TRBJ1-1; 7 bases fit TRBD1. The CDR3 covers 16 residues. Germline assignment: CDR1 MGHRA and CDR2 YSYEKL. The V and J ends lost 3 bases and 0 bases, in that order; junction bases with no gene match: 7. CDR3 bases: TGCGCCAGCAGCCACGGACAGGACGCCCTGAACACTGAAGCTTTCTTT. As protein: CASSHGQDALNTEAFF.

Notes on this clone: The junction does not match germline at one end; this may be a read error. Different DNA sequences within this sample yield the same CDR3. The rearrangement uses TRBV11-2 and TRBJ2-1; D ambiguous. Germline values: CDR1 SGHAT, CDR2 FQNNGV. The CDR3 is 15 residues long. CDR3 nucleotides: TGTGCTAGCAGCTTAGATGCGGACGAGGACCCATTTGGGTTCTTC. Protein sequence: CASSLDADEDPFGFF.

The genes are TRBV27 and TRBJ1-1; possibly TRBD1 for D (5 bases). Germline assignment: CDR1 MNHEY and CDR2 SMNVEV (reference sequence). Trimming left V 6 bases short and J 5 bases short, with 13 bases between. This CDR3 is 13 amino acids long. For the CDR3, the DNA is TGTGCCAGCAGAACATCAGGGTCGACTGAAGCTTTCTTT. It translates to CASRTSGSTEAFF.

The chain recombines TRBV6-5 with TRBJ2-5; D is possibly TRBD2 (6 bases). The tail of the sequence fits TRBJ2-7 better, so the J call may be wrong. This CDR3 has 15 amino acids. The germline V gene encodes CDR1 MNHEY and CDR2 SVGAGI. The DNA of the CDR3 is TGTGCCAGCACACTAGCTCCAGGCTTCCCCTACGAGCAGTACTTC. Translating it yields CASTLAPGFPYEQYF.

The V call is TRBV6-1, the J call TRBJ1-6; D perhaps matches TRBD1 (5 bases). V was trimmed by 4 bases and J by 11 bases, leaving 24 bases between them. Germline-derived CDR1 and CDR2 are MNHNS and SASEGT. This CDR3 is built from 17 residues. CDR3 nucleotides: TGTGCCAGCAGTGGCCTTATCGGGACGGGGCCTTGGACACCCCTCCACTTT. It encodes CASSGLIGTGPWTPLHF.

The chain links TRBV28 to TRBJ1-5; D unresolved. This CDR3 comprises 14 residues. Trimming shortened V by 3 bases and J by 3 bases, and 9 bases separated the two germline ends. The germline V gene has CDR1 MDHEN and CDR2 SYDVKM. CDR3 sequence: CASSFDTLNQPQHF. CDR3 nucleotides: TGTGCCAGCAGTTTCGACACCCTCAATCAGCCCCAGCATTTT.

This rearrangement joins TRBV19 to TRBJ1-1; 9 nucleotides match TRBD1. This CDR3 has 12 amino acids. CDR1 LNHDA and CDR2 SQIVND come from the germline V gene (reference sequence). V dropped 5 bases and J dropped 6; count of bases not matched to a gene: 1. This CDR3 reads CASSWTGAEAFF. CDR3 DNA: TGTGCCAGTAGTTGGACAGGGGCTGAAGCTTTCTTT.

This chain connects TRBV25-1 to TRBJ1-2, with TRBD1 matching 7 bases. After removal of 1 base from V and 4 bases from J, the junction contained 12 bases not matched to a gene. In germline, CDR1 is MGHDK, CDR2 SYGVNS. This CDR3 is built from 17 residues. CDR3 loop: CASSESVAGGPPYGYTF. CDR3 coding DNA: TGTGCCAGCAGTGAATCAGTCGCAGGGGGTCCTCCCTATGGCTACACCTTC.

This clone has a handful of counts. V gene TRBV19 combines with J gene TRBJ1-3; D is unresolved. The CDR3 contains 15 residues. The V and J ends lost 3 bases and 0 bases respectively, with 9 bases between them. Per the germline V gene, CDR1 is LNHDA and CDR2 is SQIVND (reference sequence). This chain's CDR3 is CASSITSYSGNTIYF. The CDR3 bases are TGTGCCAGTAGTATTACGTCCTACTCTGGAAACACCATATATTTT.